This T cell receptor (beta chain) stems from a study of glioma-infiltrating T cells after dendritic cell vaccination (TCRdb year 2016). General notes on the study: The cohort included around 15 glioblastoma patients drawn from Phase I and II dendritic cell vaccination trials, of whom 9 were newly diagnosed and 6 had recurrent disease. The vaccine consisted of monocyte-derived dendritic cells cultured about 7 days with IL-4 and GM-CSF, then pulsed overnight with autologous tumor lysate. TCR sequencing metrics, including TIL content and tumor-blood repertoire overlap, were correlated with survival after dendritic cell vaccination. Deep sequencing of TCR beta CDR3 regions was used to quantify tumor-infiltrating lymphocyte content and compare tumor and blood repertoires in dendritic cell-vaccinated glioblastoma patients. Between the early 2000s and the early 2010s, the patients were given dendritic cell vaccination pulsed with autologous tumor lysate. Each patient was given three intradermal dendritic cell vaccine injections, spaced two weeks apart, in the arm below the axilla. Overall results and qualifications from the work: The cohort was small and heterogeneous, and full blood and tumor sets were available for few patients, with initial-recurrent tumor pairs available for even fewer patients. After dendritic cell vaccination, a higher estimated pretreatment TIL content predicted longer time to progression and overall survival. TCR clonality showed no direct relationship with survival, which suggests that a diverse polyclonal response may be important. The three-group TCR overlap response model was characterized as speculative, and prospective validation of the model was stated to be required.

To be selected, patients needed enough residual fresh-frozen tumor tissue and more than two years of available survival data. Although molecular status otherwise differed among the glioblastoma patients, no patient had an isocitrate dehydrogenase mutation. PBMC were collected before vaccination, two weeks after the third vaccination, and at tumor progression if progression occurred. The Qiagen DNeasy Blood extraction Kit was used to extract genomic DNA. Concerning this clone itself: The clone's antigen remains unknown. No much larger clone is present one base from it, and per-base qualities are unavailable.

Using the immunoSEQ assay, TCRB CDR3 regions were amplified from 2 micrograms of genomic DNA, or from all available DNA when less than that was on hand. For multiplex PCR, 60 forward primers for TCR V beta segments and 13 reverse primers for J beta segments were used. To estimate the number of reads per starting template, synthetic control templates were added to each sample at limiting dilution. The Illumina HiSeq System generated 87 bp sequencing reads. The published analysis was carried out like this. PCR and sequencing errors were removed by a nearest neighbor algorithm that merged closely related sequences. TCR overlap was defined as the percentage of unique tumor TCR beta sequences that were also found in the peripheral blood of the same patient. The clones in this table, taken by TCRdb from immuneACCESS, are in-frame only. Not every clone is retained; where verified, under half of the shortfall comes from an unresolved V gene, and the cause of the rest is unknown. V and J calls and clone size are copied from that table; D and trimming were computed from the DNA. The sample table lists about 96,000 clones, around three quarters of them with a count of one. The ten largest clones add up to 5.5% to 7% of the sample.

The trim is 5 bases for V and 3 bases for J, with a gap of 13 bases between the germline ends. Taken from cysteine to phenylalanine, the CDR3 has 14 residues. Only the CDR3 part of the read is kept: 42 bases, read in frame from the first base. CDR1 and CDR2, looked up from the germline V gene (reference sequence), are MNHNY and SVGAGI. The V and J genes are TRBV6-6 and TRBJ2-5; TRBD2 is a weak D gene call, 6 bases matching. The clonotype comes from a human donor with glioblastoma. The sequenced sample was blood, obtained before dendritic cell vaccination. The CDR3 corresponds to CASSPWDSKETQYF. The DNA sequence is as follows: TGTGCCAGCAGTCCCTGGGACTCTAAAGAGACCCAGTACTTC.